This TCR beta chain was sequenced during a study of metastatic and nonmetastatic thyroid tumors. Whole-study context: From malignant and benign thyroid patients, repertoires in blood and in tumor or nodule tissue were compared. Broader study findings: Benign nodules were reported to have significantly lower TCR beta diversity than malignant thyroid tumors, in blood and tumor.

There were no patients who had received any treatment before thyroid surgery. Between the trimmed V and J ends, which lost 1 base and 1 base, there was a span of 13 bases. CDR3 size: 16 residues. CDR1 and CDR2 from the germline V gene are LGHNA and YSLEER. In the authors' methods: A classifier for distant metastasis in papillary thyroid cancer was constructed using CDR3 differences observed across clinicopathological groups. MiXCR was used by TCRdb to re-call the PCR reads. It is TCRdb's table, rather than the study itself, that gives the V and J calls and clone size. The repertoire consists of 30,000 to 35,000 clones, with 20% to 25% occurring once and the leading ten covering 3%. This clone has only a few counts. Its antigen is as yet unknown.

This receptor was obtained from a male donor with papillary thyroid cancer or a benign thyroid nodule (not recorded which). Some clones in this sample may be carry-over from other donors' samples. Sequencing input: tumor tissue. This chain uses TRBV4-3 with TRBJ1-1; unclear D gene. The CDR3 spells CASSQAIRSGNTEAFF. The CDR3 DNA reads as TGCGCCAGCAGCCAAGCGATAAGATCGGGGAACACTGAAGCTTTCTTT.